The table lists the clone carrying this TCR beta chain with a few counts. CDR1 is LGHNA, CDR2 YNFKEQ, per germline. The CDR3 runs 14 residues. V gave up 3 bases and J gave up 9 bases, with 16 bases separating them. This specimen comes from a study of blood T cells in healthy people across ages. Sample-barcoded 5' priming and a J-beta primer mix drove a second PCR of about 6 to 12 cycles. TCRdb redid the calling of the 5' RACE reads with MiXCR, one entry per CDR3 protein. The sample lists about 1.4 million distinct CDR3 sequences, approximately 60% occurring once. The chain joins TRBV4-2 to TRBJ2-3; D possibly corresponds to TRBD2 (7 bases). The sequencing sample was made of blood. The receptor was derived from a man aged 18 to 30 in good health. CDR3 in amino acids: CASSHPGGQTTQYF. CDR3 nucleotides: TGTGCCAGCAGCCATCCCGGGGGGCAAACAACGCAGTATTTT.